A single sample gave rise to the 9 T cell receptor beta chains below, sequenced in a study of OX40 agonist ivuxolimab in advanced cancers. Method: immunoSEQ multiplex PCR; TCRdb's copy keeps in-frame clones and lacks some. The sample contains 55,000 to 75,000 clones, around 93% of which appear only once. This material consisted of CD4+ or CD8+ T cells sorted from blood, taken in a trial of the OX40 agonist ivuxolimab. Every receptor here comes from an adult with an advanced solid tumor such as melanoma, head and neck, liver or kidney cancer.

CDR3 nucleotide sequence: TGTGCCAGTAGTATTATAGTGGGCTACGAGCAGTACTTC. As protein: CASSIIVGYEQYF. The chain joins TRBV19 to TRBJ2-7; D is unresolved. V dropped 3 bases and J dropped 3 bases, with 9 bases sitting between them. CDR1 and CDR2 from the germline V gene are LNHDA and SQIVND (reference sequence). The CDR3 has 13 residues. Full variable domain (rest looked up from reference TRBV19 and TRBJ2-7): DGGITQSPKYLFRKEGQNVTLSCEQNLNHDAMYWYRQDPGQGLRLIYYSQIVNDFQKGDIAEGYSVSREKKESFPLTVTSAQKNPTAFYLCASSIIVGYEQYFGPGTRLTVT.

This chain uses TRBV19 with TRBJ2-3; 11 bases agree with TRBD2. After removal of 4 bases from V and 1 base from J, the junction contained 4 bases not matched to a gene. Germline V gene sequence: CDR1 LNHDA, CDR2 SQIVND (reference sequence). The CDR3 is 16 residues long. For the CDR3, the DNA is TGTGCCAGTAGTAGAGGGACTAGCGGTGGCACAGATACGCAGTATTTT. Its protein product is CASSRGTSGGTDTQYF.

J is TRBJ1-2 and V is TRBV10-3; 9 positions agree with TRBD1. The CDR3 covers 14 residues. The V segment lost 3 bases and the J segment 7 bases; nucleotides outside the gene matches: 6. Germline assignment: CDR1 ENHRY and CDR2 SYGVKD. The CDR3 sequence: CAISERTGGIGYTF. CDR3 nucleotides: TGTGCCATCAGTGAACGTACAGGGGGCATTGGCTACACCTTC.

CDR3 nucleotide sequence: TGTGCCAGCAGCGTAGGAGGGGGGTGGTCCACTGAAGCTTTCTTT. Its translation: CASSVGGGWSTEAFF. This sequence joins TRBV9 and TRBJ1-1; TRBD1 might be the D (6 bases). Germline V gives CDR1 SGDLS, CDR2 YYNGEE. The V end was cut by 0 bases, the J end by 4 bases, with 13 bases between. The CDR3 contains 15 residues.

The chain links TRBV5-5 to TRBJ2-7; no definite D call. The CDR3 totals 13 residues. Trimming left V 0 bases short and J 1 base short, with 5 bases between. Looked up from germline, CDR1 is SGHKS and CDR2 is YYEKEE (reference sequence). CDR3 amino acids: CASSLGESYEQYF. The CDR3 DNA sequence: TGTGCCAGCAGCTTGGGAGAGTCCTACGAGCAGTACTTC.

The chain joins TRBV7-2 to TRBJ1-1; D gene uncertain. The CDR3 covers 14 residues. Per germline, CDR1 SGHTA and CDR2 FQGNSA. Trimming shortened V by 3 bases and J by 4 bases, and 12 bases separated the two germline ends. The CDR3 is CASSFLGLSTEAFF. CDR3 bases: TGTGCCAGCAGCTTTTTGGGGTTGAGCACTGAAGCTTTCTTT.

The rearrangement uses TRBV19 and TRBJ2-7, with TRBD2 matching over 11 bases. The CDR3 runs to 14 residues. With 6 bases clipped from V and 2 bases from J, the junction kept 3 bases outside the gene matches. Germline assignment: CDR1 LNHDA and CDR2 SQIVND (reference sequence). The CDR3 nucleotides are TGTGCCAGTAGCCAGACTAGCGGGGCCTACGAGCAGTACTTC. As protein: CASSQTSGAYEQYF.

Concerning this clone itself: One end of the junction fails to match germline, which may point to a read error. The chain recombines TRBV28 with TRBJ2-7; 14 nucleotides line up with TRBD2. CDR3 length: 18 residues. The germline CDR1 and CDR2 sequences are MDHEN and SYDVKM. For the CDR3, the DNA is TGTGCCGGCAGCTTCAGCCCATCCGGACTAGCGGGAGGTTACGAGCAGTACTTC. Amino acids: CAGSFSPSGLAGGYEQYF.

This clone occurred once. The CDR3 DNA reads TGTGCCAGCAGCGCTTACAGGGGTAAAGAGACCCAGTACTTC. Residues: CASSAYRGKETQYF. The chain uses TRBV7-9 and TRBJ2-5; 7 bases fit TRBD1. Germline V CDR1 and CDR2: SEHNR, FQNEAQ (reference sequence). This CDR3 has 14 amino acids. V gave up 5 bases and J gave up 3 bases; unmatched junction bases: 6.